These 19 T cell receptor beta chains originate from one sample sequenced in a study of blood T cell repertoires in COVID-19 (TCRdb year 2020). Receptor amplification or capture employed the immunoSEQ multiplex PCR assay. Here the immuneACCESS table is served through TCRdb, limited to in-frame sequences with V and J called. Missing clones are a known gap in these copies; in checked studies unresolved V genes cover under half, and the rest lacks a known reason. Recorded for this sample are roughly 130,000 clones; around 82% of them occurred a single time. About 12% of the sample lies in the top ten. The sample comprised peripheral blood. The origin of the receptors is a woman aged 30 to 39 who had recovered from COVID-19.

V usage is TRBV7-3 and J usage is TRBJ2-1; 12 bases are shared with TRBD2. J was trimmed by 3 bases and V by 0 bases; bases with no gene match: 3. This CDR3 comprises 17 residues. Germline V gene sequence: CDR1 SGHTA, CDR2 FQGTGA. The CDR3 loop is CASSLTKTSGGYNEQFF. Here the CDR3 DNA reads TGTGCCAGCAGCTTAACGAAGACTAGCGGGGGCTACAATGAGCAGTTCTTC. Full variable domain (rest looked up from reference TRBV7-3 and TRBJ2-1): GAGVSQTPSNKVTEKGKYVELRCDPISGHTALYWYRQSLGQGPEFLIYFQGTGAADDSGLPNDRFFAVRPEGSVSTLKIQRTERGDSAVYLCASSLTKTSGGYNEQFFGPGTRLTVL.

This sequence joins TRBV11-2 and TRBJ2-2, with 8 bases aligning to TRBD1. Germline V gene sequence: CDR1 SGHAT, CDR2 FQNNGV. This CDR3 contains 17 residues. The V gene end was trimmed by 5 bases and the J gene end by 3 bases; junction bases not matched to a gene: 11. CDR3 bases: TGTGCCAGCAGCGGCCCGTTCAGGGGGCAGCACACCGGGGAGCTGTTTTTT. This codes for CASSGPFRGQHTGELFF.

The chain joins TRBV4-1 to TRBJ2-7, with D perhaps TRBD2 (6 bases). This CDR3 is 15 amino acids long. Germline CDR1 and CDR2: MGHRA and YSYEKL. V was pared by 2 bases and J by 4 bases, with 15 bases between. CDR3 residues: CASSQLEAGGYEQYF. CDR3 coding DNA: TGCGCCAGCAGCCAACTAGAGGCCGGAGGGTACGAGCAGTACTTC.

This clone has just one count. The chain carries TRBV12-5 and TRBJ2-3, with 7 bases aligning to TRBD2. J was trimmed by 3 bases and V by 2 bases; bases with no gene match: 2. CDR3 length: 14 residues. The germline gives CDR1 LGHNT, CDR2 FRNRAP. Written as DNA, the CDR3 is TGTGCTAGTGGTTTGTCGGGAGGAACAGATACGCAGTATTTT. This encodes CASGLSGGTDTQYF.

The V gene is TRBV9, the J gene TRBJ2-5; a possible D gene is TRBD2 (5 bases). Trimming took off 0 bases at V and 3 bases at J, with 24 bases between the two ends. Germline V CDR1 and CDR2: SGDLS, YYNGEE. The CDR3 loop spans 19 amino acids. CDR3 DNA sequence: TGTGCCAGCAGCGTAGTCCGGGGAGATCGAAATAATAGGGAAGAGACCCAGTACTTC. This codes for CASSVVRGDRNNREETQYF.

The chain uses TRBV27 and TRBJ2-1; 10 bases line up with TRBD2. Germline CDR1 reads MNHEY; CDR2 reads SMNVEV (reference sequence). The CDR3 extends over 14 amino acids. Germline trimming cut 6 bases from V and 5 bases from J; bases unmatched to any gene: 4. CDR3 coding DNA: TGTGCCAGCAGAGCGGGAGGGCCTAACAATGAGCAGTTCTTC. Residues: CASRAGGPNNEQFF.

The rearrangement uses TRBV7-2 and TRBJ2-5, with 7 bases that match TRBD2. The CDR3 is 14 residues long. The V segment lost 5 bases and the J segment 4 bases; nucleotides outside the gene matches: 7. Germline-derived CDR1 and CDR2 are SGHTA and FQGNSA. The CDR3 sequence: CASSQLASRETQYF. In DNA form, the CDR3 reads TGTGCCAGCAGCCAACTAGCGTCCCGAGAGACCCAGTACTTC.

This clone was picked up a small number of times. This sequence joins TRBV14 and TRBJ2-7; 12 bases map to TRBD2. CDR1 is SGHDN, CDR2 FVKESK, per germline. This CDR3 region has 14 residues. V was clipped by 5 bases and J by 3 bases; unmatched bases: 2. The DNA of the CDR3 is TGTGCCAGCAGCATACTAGCGGGAGGCTACGAGCAGTACTTC. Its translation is CASSILAGGYEQYF.

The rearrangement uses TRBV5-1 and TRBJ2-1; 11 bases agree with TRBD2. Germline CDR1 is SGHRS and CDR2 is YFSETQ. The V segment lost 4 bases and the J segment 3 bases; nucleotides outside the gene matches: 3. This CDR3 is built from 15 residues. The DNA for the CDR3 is TGCGCCAGCAGCGCGACTAGCGGGAACTACAATGAGCAGTTCTTC. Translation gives CASSATSGNYNEQFF.

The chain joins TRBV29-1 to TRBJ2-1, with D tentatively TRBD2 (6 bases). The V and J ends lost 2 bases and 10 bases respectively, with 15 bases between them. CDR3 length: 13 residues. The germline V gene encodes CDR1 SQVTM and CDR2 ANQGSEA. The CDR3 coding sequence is TGCAGCGTTGAAAGTCCCGGAGGGCACGAGCAGTTCTTC. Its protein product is CSVESPGGHEQFF.

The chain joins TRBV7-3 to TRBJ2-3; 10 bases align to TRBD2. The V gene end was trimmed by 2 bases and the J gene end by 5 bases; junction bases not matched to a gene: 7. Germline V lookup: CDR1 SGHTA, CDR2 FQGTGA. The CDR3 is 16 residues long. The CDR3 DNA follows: TGTGCCAGCAGCTTAGAATTAGCGGGGGGACTAGATACGCAGTATTTT. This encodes CASSLELAGGLDTQYF.

CDR3: CASRHPTKTSGRENTGELFF. The CDR3, as DNA: TGTGCCAGTAGGCACCCTACAAAGACTAGCGGGAGGGAGAACACCGGGGAGCTGTTTTTT. The chain recombines TRBV19 with TRBJ2-2, with 14 bases fitting TRBD2. This CDR3 is built from 20 residues. CDR1 is LNHDA, CDR2 SQIVND, per germline (reference sequence). Trimming cost V 6 bases and J 1 base; bases outside gene matches: 13.

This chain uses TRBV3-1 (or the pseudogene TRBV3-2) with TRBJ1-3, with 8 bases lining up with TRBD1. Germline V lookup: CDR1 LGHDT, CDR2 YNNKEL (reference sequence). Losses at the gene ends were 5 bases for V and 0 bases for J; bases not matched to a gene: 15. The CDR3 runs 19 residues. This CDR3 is CASSIGTGAPLHSGNTIYF. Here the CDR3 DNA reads TGTGCCAGCAGCATTGGGACAGGTGCTCCACTCCACTCTGGAAACACCATATATTTT.

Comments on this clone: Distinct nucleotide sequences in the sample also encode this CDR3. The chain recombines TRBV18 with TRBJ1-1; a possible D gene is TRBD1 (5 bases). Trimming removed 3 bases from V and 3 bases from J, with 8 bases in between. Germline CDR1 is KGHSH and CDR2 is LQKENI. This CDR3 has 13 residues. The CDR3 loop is CASSPDRYTEAFF. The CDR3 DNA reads TGTGCCAGCTCACCCGACAGATACACTGAAGCTTTCTTT.

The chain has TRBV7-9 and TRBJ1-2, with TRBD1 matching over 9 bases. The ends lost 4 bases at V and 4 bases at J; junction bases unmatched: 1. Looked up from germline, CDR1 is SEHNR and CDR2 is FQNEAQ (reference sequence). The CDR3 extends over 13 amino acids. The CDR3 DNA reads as TGTGCCAGCAGCTGGACAGGGGCCTATGGCTACACCTTC. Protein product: CASSWTGAYGYTF. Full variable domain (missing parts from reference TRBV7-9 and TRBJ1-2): DTGVSQNPRHKITKRGQNVTFRCDPISEHNRLYWYRQTLGQGPEFLTYFQNEAQLEKSRLLSDRFSAERPKGSFSTLEIQRTEQGDSAMYLCASSWTGAYGYTFGSGTRLTVV.

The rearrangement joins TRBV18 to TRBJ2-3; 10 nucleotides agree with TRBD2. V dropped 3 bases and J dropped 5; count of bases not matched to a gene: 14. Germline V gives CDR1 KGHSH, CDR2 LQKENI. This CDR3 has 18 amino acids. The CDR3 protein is CASSPNTPLAGVLDTQYF. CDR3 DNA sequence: TGTGCCAGCTCACCGAATACCCCCCTAGCGGGAGTCTTAGATACGCAGTATTTT. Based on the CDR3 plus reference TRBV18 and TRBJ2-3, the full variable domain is NAGVMQNPRHLVRRRGQEARLRCSPMKGHSHVYWYRQLPEEGLKFMVYLQKENIIDESGMPKERFSAEFPKEGPSILRIQQVVRGDSAAYFCASSPNTPLAGVLDTQYFGPGTRLTVL.

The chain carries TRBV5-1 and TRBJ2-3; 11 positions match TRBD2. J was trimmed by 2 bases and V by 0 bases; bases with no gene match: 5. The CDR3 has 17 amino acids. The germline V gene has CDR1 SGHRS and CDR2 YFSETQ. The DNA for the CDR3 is TGCGCCAGCAGCTTGGGGGTACTAGCGGGGGTCACAGATACGCAGTATTTT. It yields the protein CASSLGVLAGVTDTQYF.

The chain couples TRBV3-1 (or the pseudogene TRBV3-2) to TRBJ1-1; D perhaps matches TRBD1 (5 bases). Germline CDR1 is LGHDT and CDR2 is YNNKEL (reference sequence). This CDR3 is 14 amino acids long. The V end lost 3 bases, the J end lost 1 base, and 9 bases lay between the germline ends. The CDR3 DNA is TGTGCCAGCAGCCAGGGGCAACAGAACACTGAAGCTTTCTTT. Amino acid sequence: CASSQGQQNTEAFF.

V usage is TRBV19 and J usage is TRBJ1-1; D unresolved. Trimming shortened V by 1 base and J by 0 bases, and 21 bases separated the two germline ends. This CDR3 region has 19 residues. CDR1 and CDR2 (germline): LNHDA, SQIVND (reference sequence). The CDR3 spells CASSIGIFGQVGMNTEAFF. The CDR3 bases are TGTGCCAGTAGTATAGGAATCTTTGGGCAGGTTGGCATGAACACTGAAGCTTTCTTT.